These T cell receptor beta chains were read from a single sample in a study of beta chain features in type 1 diabetes. Assay used: immunoSEQ multiplex PCR; TCRdb lists only in-frame clones, some missing. This table holds a few hundred thousand clones, around 20% found once. Input material: naive CD4+ T cells from blood. The origin of the receptors is a young woman in good health. The CDR3 runs from the conserved cysteine through the conserved F or W. The D gene is left open where the match is weak. Not every row has a clone size; where given, it reads once, few, many or a size class.

CDR3 DNA: TGTGCCAGCAGCTTAGGGCAGCGGGGGAGTCCTCATGAGCAGTTCTTC
CDR3 protein: CASSLGQRGSPHEQFF
D gene: TRBD2
J gene: TRBJ2-1
clone size: .
V gene: TRBV11-2

CDR3 DNA: TGTGCCAGCAGTGAAGCAGGTCAGGGGGCAGATACGCAGTATTTT
CDR3 protein: CASSEAGQGADTQYF
D gene: TRBD1
J gene: TRBJ2-3
clone size: few
V gene: TRBV6-1

CDR3 DNA: TGCGCCAGCAGCCCCCGAAGGGGTGACGATCACTATGGCTACACCTTC
CDR3 protein: CASSPRRGDDHYGYTF
D gene: .
J gene: TRBJ1-2
clone size: few
V gene: TRBV5-1

CDR3 DNA: TGTGCCAGCAGCTTAGGGTGGCGGGAGCAGTCAGATACGCAGTATTTT
CDR3 protein: CASSLGWREQSDTQYF
D gene: TRBD2
J gene: TRBJ2-3
clone size: .
V gene: TRBV13

CDR3 DNA: TGTGCCAGCATGGGACTAGACCGCTACGAGCAGTACTTC
CDR3 protein: CASMGLDRYEQYF
D gene: TRBD2
J gene: TRBJ2-7
clone size: few
V gene: TRBV6-6

CDR3 DNA: TGCAGCGTTGAAGAAACAGTTTCTAACTATGGCTACACCTTC
CDR3 protein: CSVEETVSNYGYTF
D gene: .
J gene: TRBJ1-2
clone size: few
V gene: TRBV29-1

CDR3 DNA: TGTGCCAGCAGCCGTGAGCAGGGGCCCACTGAAGCTTTCTTT
CDR3 protein: CASSREQGPTEAFF
D gene: .
J gene: TRBJ1-1
clone size: few
V gene: TRBV7-2

CDR3 DNA: TGCAGCGTTGATAGGCAGGGGCTTGGGACCGGGGAGCTGTTTTTT
CDR3 protein: CSVDRQGLGTGELFF
D gene: .
J gene: TRBJ2-2
clone size: few
V gene: TRBV29-1

CDR3 DNA: TGCAGCGTTGCCCAATCTCAGGGGTATAATGGCTACACCTTC
CDR3 protein: CSVAQSQGYNGYTF
D gene: .
J gene: TRBJ1-2
clone size: few
V gene: TRBV29-1

CDR3 DNA: TGTGCCTGGAGTGTATCTTCCGGGGAGCTGTTTTTT
CDR3 protein: CAWSVSSGELFF
D gene: .
J gene: TRBJ2-2
clone size: .
V gene: TRBV30

CDR3 DNA: TGTGCCAGCAGCTTACGGCAGGGAGGATCCTACGAGCAGTACTTC
CDR3 protein: CASSLRQGGSYEQYF
D gene: .
J gene: TRBJ2-7
clone size: .
V gene: TRBV7-9

CDR3 DNA: TGTGCCAGCAGTTTCACAGGGAATTCACCCCTCCACTTT
CDR3 protein: CASSFTGNSPLHF
D gene: .
J gene: TRBJ1-6
clone size: few
V gene: TRBV6-6

CDR3 DNA: TGTGCCAGCAGCGGAGGGGGCGCCCCGCGGGAGACCCAGTACTTC
CDR3 protein: CASSGGGAPRETQYF
D gene: .
J gene: TRBJ2-5
clone size: .
V gene: TRBV7-9

CDR3 DNA: TGCAGCGTTGAGTCGGGACAGGGTTCCTACGAGCAGTACTTC
CDR3 protein: CSVESGQGSYEQYF
D gene: TRBD1
J gene: TRBJ2-7
clone size: .
V gene: TRBV29-1

CDR3 DNA: TGCGCCAGCAGCCGAGGGTTACAGGGGGCGCGTATCAATGAGCAGTTCTTC
CDR3 protein: CASSRGLQGARINEQFF
D gene: TRBD1
J gene: TRBJ2-1
clone size: few
V gene: TRBV4-1

CDR3 DNA: TGTGCCAGCAGTCCCCACAGCGGGTCCAAAAACATTCAGTACTTC
CDR3 protein: CASSPHSGSKNIQYF
D gene: .
J gene: TRBJ2-4
clone size: .
V gene: TRBV6-5

CDR3 DNA: TGCGCCAGCAGTCTGTCCACGGCCGGGGAGACCCAGTACTTC
CDR3 protein: CASSLSTAGETQYF
D gene: .
J gene: TRBJ2-5
clone size: few
V gene: TRBV5-1

CDR3 DNA: TGCGCCAGCAGCCACGCCCCCAGGACTTTATACGAGCAGTACTTC
CDR3 protein: CASSHAPRTLYEQYF
D gene: .
J gene: TRBJ2-7
clone size: .
V gene: TRBV4-1

CDR3 DNA: TGTGCCATCAGGCCAGCGCTGGGGGAGGCAGATACGCAGTATTTT
CDR3 protein: CAIRPALGEADTQYF
D gene: .
J gene: TRBJ2-3
clone size: .
V gene: TRBV10-3

CDR3 DNA: TGTGCCAGCAGCTTAGGCAGGGGAGCTTTGAATGAGCAGTTCTTC
CDR3 protein: CASSLGRGALNEQFF
D gene: .
J gene: TRBJ2-1
clone size: .
V gene: TRBV7-8

CDR3 DNA: TGCGCCCCCCCCTGGCAGGGAAGCACCGGGGAGCTGTTTTTT
CDR3 protein: CAPPWQGSTGELFF
D gene: .
J gene: TRBJ2-2
clone size: few
V gene: TRBV5-1

CDR3 DNA: TGTGCCAGCTCCCTGGGAAGGGGCTCGAACACCGGGGAGCTGTTTTTT
CDR3 protein: CASSLGRGSNTGELFF
D gene: .
J gene: TRBJ2-2
clone size: .
V gene: TRBV18

CDR3 DNA: TGTGCCAGCAGTTACTCAAGACAGGGGGCCTACGAGCAGTACTTC
CDR3 protein: CASSYSRQGAYEQYF
D gene: TRBD1
J gene: TRBJ2-7
clone size: few
V gene: TRBV6-5

CDR3 DNA: TGTGCCTGGAGTCCAAAGTCTACCGAGACCCAGTACTTC
CDR3 protein: CAWSPKSTETQYF
D gene: .
J gene: TRBJ2-5
clone size: .
V gene: TRBV30